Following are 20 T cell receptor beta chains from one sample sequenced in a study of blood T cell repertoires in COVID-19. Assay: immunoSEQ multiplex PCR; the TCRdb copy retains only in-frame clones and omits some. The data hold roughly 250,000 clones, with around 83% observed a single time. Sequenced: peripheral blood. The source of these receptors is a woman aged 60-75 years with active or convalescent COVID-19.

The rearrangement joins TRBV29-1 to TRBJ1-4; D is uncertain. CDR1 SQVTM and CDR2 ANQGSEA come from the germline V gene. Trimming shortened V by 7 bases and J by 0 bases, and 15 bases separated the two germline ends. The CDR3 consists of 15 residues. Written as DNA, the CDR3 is TGCAGCGCCACCTCACTACCTGCAACTAATGAAAAACTGTTTTTT. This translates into CSATSLPATNEKLFF.

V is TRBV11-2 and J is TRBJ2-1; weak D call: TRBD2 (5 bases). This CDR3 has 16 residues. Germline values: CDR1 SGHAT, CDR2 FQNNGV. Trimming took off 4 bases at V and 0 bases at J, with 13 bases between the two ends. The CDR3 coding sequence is TGTGCCAGCAGCTCGGCGGGTCGTAGCTCCTACAATGAGCAGTTCTTC. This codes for CASSSAGRSSYNEQFF.

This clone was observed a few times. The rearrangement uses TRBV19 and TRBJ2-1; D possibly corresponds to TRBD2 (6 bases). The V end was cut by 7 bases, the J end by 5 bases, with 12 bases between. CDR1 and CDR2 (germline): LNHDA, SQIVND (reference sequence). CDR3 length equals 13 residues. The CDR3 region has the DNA TGTGCCAGTACTCGGAGGGAGGACAATGAGCAGTTCTTC. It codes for CASTRREDNEQFF.

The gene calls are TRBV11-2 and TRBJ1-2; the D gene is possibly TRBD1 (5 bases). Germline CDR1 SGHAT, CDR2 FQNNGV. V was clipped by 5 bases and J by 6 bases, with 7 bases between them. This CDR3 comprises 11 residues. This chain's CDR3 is CASSGGDGYTF. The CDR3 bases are TGTGCCAGCAGCGGGGGGGATGGCTACACCTTC.

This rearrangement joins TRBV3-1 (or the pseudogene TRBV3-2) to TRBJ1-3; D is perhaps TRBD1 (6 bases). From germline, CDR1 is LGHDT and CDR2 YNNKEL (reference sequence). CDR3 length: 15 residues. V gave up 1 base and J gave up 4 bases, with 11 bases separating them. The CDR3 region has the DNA TGTGCCAGCAGCCAAGTAAGACAGGCCGGAAACACCATATATTTT. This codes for CASSQVRQAGNTIYF.

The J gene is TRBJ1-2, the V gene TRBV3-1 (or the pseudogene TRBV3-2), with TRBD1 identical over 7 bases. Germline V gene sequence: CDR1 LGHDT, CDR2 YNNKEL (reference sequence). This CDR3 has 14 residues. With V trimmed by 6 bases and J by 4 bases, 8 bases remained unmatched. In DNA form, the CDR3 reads TGTGCCAGCAGTCCTGGGACAGTTGGCTATGGCTACACCTTC. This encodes CASSPGTVGYGYTF.

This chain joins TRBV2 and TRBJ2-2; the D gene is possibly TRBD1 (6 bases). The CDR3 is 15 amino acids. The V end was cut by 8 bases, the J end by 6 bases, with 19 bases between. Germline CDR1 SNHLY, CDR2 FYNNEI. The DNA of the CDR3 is TGTGCCAGCCAACGAGAACAGGGCATCGCCGGGGAGCTGTTTTTT. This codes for CASQREQGIAGELFF.

The DNA of the CDR3 is TGTGCCAGCAGTTCCCCGGTGGACACGCTTGACTATGGCTACACCTTC. This encodes CASSSPVDTLDYGYTF. The gene calls are TRBV6-6 and TRBJ1-2; D perhaps matches TRBD1 (5 bases). Germline-derived CDR1 and CDR2 are MNHNY and SVGAGI (reference sequence). V was trimmed by 4 bases and J by 3 bases, leaving 18 bases between them. This CDR3 contains 16 residues.

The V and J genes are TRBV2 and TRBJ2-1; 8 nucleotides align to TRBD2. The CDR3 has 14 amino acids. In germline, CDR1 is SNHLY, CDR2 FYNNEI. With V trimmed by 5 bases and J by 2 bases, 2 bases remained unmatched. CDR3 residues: CASSSGGPYNEQFF. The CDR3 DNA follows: TGTGCCAGCAGTAGCGGGGGACCCTACAATGAGCAGTTCTTC.

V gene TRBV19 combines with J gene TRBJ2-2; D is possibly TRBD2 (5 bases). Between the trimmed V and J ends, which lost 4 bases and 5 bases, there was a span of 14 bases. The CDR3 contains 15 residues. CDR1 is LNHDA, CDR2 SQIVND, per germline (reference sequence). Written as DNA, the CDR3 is TGTGCCAGTAGTAGCGGGTCAAGGTTTACCGGGGAGCTGTTTTTT. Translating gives CASSSGSRFTGELFF.

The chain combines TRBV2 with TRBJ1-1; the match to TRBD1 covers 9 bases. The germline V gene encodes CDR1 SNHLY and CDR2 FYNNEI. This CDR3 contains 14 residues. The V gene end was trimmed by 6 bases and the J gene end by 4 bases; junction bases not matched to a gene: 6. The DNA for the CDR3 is TGTGCCAGCAGAGATACAGGGGGCACCACTGAAGCTTTCTTT. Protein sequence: CASRDTGGTTEAFF.

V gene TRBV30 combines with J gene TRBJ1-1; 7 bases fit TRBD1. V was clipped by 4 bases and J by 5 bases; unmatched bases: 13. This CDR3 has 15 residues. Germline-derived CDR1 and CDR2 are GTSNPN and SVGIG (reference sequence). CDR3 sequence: CAWNTKGGARTEAFF. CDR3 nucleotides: TGTGCCTGGAACACTAAAGGGGGCGCGAGGACTGAAGCTTTCTTT.

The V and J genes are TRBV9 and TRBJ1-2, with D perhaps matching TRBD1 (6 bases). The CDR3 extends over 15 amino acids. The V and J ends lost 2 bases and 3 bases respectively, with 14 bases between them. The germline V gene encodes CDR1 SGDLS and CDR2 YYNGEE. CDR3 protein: CASSVATGNYYGYTF. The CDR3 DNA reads TGTGCCAGCAGCGTGGCAACAGGGAATTACTATGGCTACACCTTC.

The CDR3 loop reads CASSKEHYRHNQPQHF. CDR3 nucleotide sequence: TGTGCCAGCAGCAAAGAGCATTACCGCCACAATCAGCCCCAGCATTTT. The gene calls are TRBV21-1 and TRBJ1-5. TRBV21-1 has pseudogene status. This CDR3 is 16 amino acids long.

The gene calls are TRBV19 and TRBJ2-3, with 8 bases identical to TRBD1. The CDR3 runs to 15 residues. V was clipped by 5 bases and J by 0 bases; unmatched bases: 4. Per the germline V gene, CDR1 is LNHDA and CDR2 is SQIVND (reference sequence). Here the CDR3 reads CASSPRQGSTDTQYF. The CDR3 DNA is TGTGCCAGTAGTCCTAGACAGGGGAGCACAGATACGCAGTATTTT. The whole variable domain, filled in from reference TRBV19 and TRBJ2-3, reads DGGITQSPKYLFRKEGQNVTLSCEQNLNHDAMYWYRQDPGQGLRLIYYSQIVNDFQKGDIAEGYSVSREKKESFPLTVTSAQKNPTAFYLCASSPRQGSTDTQYFGPGTRLTVL.

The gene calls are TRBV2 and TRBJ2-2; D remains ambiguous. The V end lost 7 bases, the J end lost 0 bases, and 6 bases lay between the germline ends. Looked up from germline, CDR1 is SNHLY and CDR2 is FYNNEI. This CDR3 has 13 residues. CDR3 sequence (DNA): TGTGCCAGCACATACACGAACACCGGGGAGCTGTTTTTT. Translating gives CASTYTNTGELFF.

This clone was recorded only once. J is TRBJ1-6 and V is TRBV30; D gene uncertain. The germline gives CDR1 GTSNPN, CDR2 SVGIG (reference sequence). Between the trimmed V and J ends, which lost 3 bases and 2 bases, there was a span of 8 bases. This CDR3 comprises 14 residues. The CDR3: CAWREKAYNSPLHF. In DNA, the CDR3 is TGTGCCTGGAGGGAGAAGGCCTATAATTCACCCCTCCACTTT.

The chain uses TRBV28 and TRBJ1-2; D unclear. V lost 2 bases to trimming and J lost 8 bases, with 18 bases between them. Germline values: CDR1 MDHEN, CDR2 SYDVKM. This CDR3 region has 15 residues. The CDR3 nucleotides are TGTGCCAGCAGTTTAAAACTAGCCCAATCACCGGGCTACACCTTC. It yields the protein CASSLKLAQSPGYTF.

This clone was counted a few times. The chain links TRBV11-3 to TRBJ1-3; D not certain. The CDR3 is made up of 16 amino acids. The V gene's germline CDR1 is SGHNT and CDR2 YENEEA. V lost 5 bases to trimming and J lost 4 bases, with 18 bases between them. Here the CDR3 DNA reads TGTGCCAGCAGCCCACTCACTTCCACGGGAGGAAACACCATATATTTT. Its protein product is CASSPLTSTGGNTIYF.

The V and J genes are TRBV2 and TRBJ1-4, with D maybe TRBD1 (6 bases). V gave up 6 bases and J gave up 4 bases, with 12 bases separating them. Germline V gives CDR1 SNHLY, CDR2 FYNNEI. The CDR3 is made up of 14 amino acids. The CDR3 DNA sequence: TGTGCCAGCAGCCAGACAGGCCTTAATGAAAAACTGTTTTTT. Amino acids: CASSQTGLNEKLFF.